The rows below give T cell receptor beta chains drawn from one sample of a study of identical twins. TCRdb independently ran MiXCR on the 5' RACE reads; one entry per CDR3 protein. Of under 250,000 distinct CDR3 sequences in the sample, 7.5% are singletons; the top ten hold approximately 5.4%. These same data were also listed under a study on yellow fever vaccine responses in identical twins.

Sequences were obtained from CD8+ T cells sorted from blood. These receptors were collected from a woman in her late teens or twenties in good health. Both conserved end residues are part of each CDR3. Each record gives: V gene, clone size, D gene, J gene, CDR3 protein, CDR3 DNA. A D gene is named only where the DNA matches it firmly. Rows may omit the clone size; those that give it use once, few, many or a size class.

V gene: TRBV9
clone size: .
D gene: .
J gene: TRBJ1-1
CDR3 protein: CASSEWGSTEAFF
CDR3 DNA: TGTGCCAGCAGCGAATGGGGGAGCACTGAAGCTTTCTTT

V gene: TRBV27
clone size: many
D gene: .
J gene: TRBJ2-1
CDR3 protein: CASSFRAHEQFF
CDR3 DNA: TGTGCCAGCAGTTTCCGGGCCCATGAGCAGTTCTTC

V gene: TRBV9
clone size: many
D gene: TRBD1
J gene: TRBJ2-2
CDR3 protein: CASSIRQGAGGELFF
CDR3 DNA: TGTGCCAGCAGCATTCGACAGGGGGCCGGCGGGGAGCTGTTTTTT

V gene: TRBV13
clone size: .
D gene: .
J gene: TRBJ2-1
CDR3 protein: CASSLWAVASSYNEQFF
CDR3 DNA: TGTGCCAGCAGCTTATGGGCTGTCGCGAGCTCCTACAATGAGCAGTTCTTC

V gene: TRBV29-1
clone size: few
D gene: .
J gene: TRBJ2-2
CDR3 protein: CSVTAPGPFGELFF
CDR3 DNA: TGCAGCGTGACTGCCCCGGGACCATTCGGGGAGCTGTTTTTT

V gene: TRBV4-1
clone size: few
D gene: .
J gene: TRBJ2-1
CDR3 protein: CASSRYVNEQFF
CDR3 DNA: TGCGCCAGCAGCCGCTACGTTAATGAGCAGTTCTTC

V gene: TRBV28
clone size: many
D gene: .
J gene: TRBJ1-2
CDR3 protein: CASTELHYGYTF
CDR3 DNA: TGTGCCAGCACGGAGCTACACTATGGCTACACCTTC

V gene: TRBV9
clone size: many
D gene: TRBD1
J gene: TRBJ2-7
CDR3 protein: CASSVGDRASGEQYF
CDR3 DNA: TGTGCCAGCAGCGTAGGGGACAGGGCATCTGGCGAGCAGTACTTC

V gene: TRBV7-9
clone size: few
D gene: .
J gene: TRBJ2-1
CDR3 protein: CASSLGWNEQFF
CDR3 DNA: TGTGCCAGCAGCCTTGGATGGAATGAGCAGTTCTTC

V gene: TRBV11-2
clone size: many
D gene: TRBD2
J gene: TRBJ2-4
CDR3 protein: CASSLGFGLAGGITKNIQYF
CDR3 DNA: TGTGCCAGCAGCTTAGGGTTCGGGCTAGCGGGGGGAATAACCAAAAACATTCAGTACTTC

V gene: TRBV14
clone size: few
D gene: .
J gene: TRBJ1-3
CDR3 protein: CASSPLQYRSGNTIYF
CDR3 DNA: TGTGCCAGCAGCCCACTACAGTACCGCTCTGGAAACACCATATATTTT

V gene: TRBV3-1
clone size: .
D gene: .
J gene: TRBJ1-1
CDR3 protein: CASCQFPTGSFGTEAFF
CDR3 DNA: TGTGCCTCCTGCCAATTCCCCACAGGGTCATTTGGCACTGAAGCTTTCTTT

V gene: TRBV4-1
clone size: many
D gene: TRBD2
J gene: TRBJ2-1
CDR3 protein: CASSQESAWASGGDEQFF
CDR3 DNA: TGCGCCAGCAGCCAAGAGAGCGCGTGGGCTAGCGGGGGCGATGAGCAGTTCTTC

V gene: TRBV29-1
clone size: few
D gene: .
J gene: TRBJ1-2
CDR3 protein: CSVGRENYGYTF
CDR3 DNA: TGCAGCGTTGGGCGGGAGAACTATGGCTACACCTTC

V gene: TRBV28
clone size: many
D gene: .
J gene: TRBJ1-4
CDR3 protein: CASSETVMAQANEKLFF
CDR3 DNA: TGTGCCAGCAGTGAGACAGTCATGGCCCAGGCTAATGAAAAACTGTTTTTT

V gene: TRBV20-1
clone size: many
D gene: .
J gene: TRBJ2-7
CDR3 protein: CSARDLGSESYEQYF
CDR3 DNA: TGCAGTGCTAGAGATCTCGGTAGCGAGAGCTACGAGCAGTACTTC

V gene: TRBV12-3/TRBV12-4
clone size: .
D gene: TRBD2
J gene: TRBJ2-1
CDR3 protein: CACSLKGTSGSIGNEQFF
CDR3 DNA: TGTGCCTGCAGTTTAAAAGGGACTAGCGGGAGTATCGGCAATGAGCAGTTCTTC

V gene: TRBV28
clone size: .
D gene: TRBD1
J gene: TRBJ2-7
CDR3 protein: CASSTRDSEKRGYEQYF
CDR3 DNA: TGTGCCAGCAGTACCCGGGACAGCGAAAAAAGGGGCTACGAGCAGTACTTC

V gene: TRBV7-9
clone size: few
D gene: .
J gene: TRBJ2-1
CDR3 protein: CASSPGPITYNEQFF
CDR3 DNA: TGTGCCAGCAGCCCCGGACCGATCACCTACAATGAGCAGTTCTTC

V gene: TRBV29-1
clone size: many
D gene: TRBD2
J gene: TRBJ2-1
CDR3 protein: CSVEKVASGRYNEQFF
CDR3 DNA: TGCAGCGTTGAAAAAGTGGCTAGCGGGAGGTACAATGAGCAGTTCTTC

V gene: TRBV11-2
clone size: .
D gene: .
J gene: TRBJ1-1
CDR3 protein: CASSLEIGPITEAFF
CDR3 DNA: TGTGCCAGCAGCTTAGAGATAGGGCCCATCACTGAAGCTTTCTTT

V gene: TRBV7-9
clone size: .
D gene: TRBD1
J gene: TRBJ1-4
CDR3 protein: CASSVGQGALFEKLFF
CDR3 DNA: TGTGCCAGCAGCGTGGGACAGGGGGCACTATTTGAAAAACTGTTTTTT

V gene: TRBV25-1
clone size: few
D gene: .
J gene: TRBJ2-1
CDR3 protein: CASSLGGTGLGEQFF
CDR3 DNA: TGTGCCAGCAGTTTAGGAGGGACGGGCCTCGGTGAGCAGTTCTTC

V gene: TRBV12-3/TRBV12-4
clone size: .
D gene: .
J gene: TRBJ2-1
CDR3 protein: CASSPTMGGGNEQFF
CDR3 DNA: TGTGCCAGCAGTCCCACAATGGGAGGAGGGAATGAGCAGTTCTTC

V gene: TRBV7-9
clone size: .
D gene: .
J gene: TRBJ2-3
CDR3 protein: CASSFPAVSTDTQYF
CDR3 DNA: TGTGCCAGCAGCTTTCCGGCGGTCTCCACAGATACGCAGTATTTT